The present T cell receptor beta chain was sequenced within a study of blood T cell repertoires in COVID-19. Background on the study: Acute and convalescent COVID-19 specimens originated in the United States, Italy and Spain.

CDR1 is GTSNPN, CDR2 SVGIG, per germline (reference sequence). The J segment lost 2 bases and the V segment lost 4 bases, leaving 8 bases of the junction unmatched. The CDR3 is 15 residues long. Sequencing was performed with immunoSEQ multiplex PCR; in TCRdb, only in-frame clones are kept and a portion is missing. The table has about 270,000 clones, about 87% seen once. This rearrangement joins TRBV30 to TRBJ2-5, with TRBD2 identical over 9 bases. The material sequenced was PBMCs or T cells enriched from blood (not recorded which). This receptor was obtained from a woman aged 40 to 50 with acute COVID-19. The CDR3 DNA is TGTGCCTGGAACTCCGGGCTAGCGGGACAAGAGACCCAGTACTTC. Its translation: CAWNSGLAGQETQYF.